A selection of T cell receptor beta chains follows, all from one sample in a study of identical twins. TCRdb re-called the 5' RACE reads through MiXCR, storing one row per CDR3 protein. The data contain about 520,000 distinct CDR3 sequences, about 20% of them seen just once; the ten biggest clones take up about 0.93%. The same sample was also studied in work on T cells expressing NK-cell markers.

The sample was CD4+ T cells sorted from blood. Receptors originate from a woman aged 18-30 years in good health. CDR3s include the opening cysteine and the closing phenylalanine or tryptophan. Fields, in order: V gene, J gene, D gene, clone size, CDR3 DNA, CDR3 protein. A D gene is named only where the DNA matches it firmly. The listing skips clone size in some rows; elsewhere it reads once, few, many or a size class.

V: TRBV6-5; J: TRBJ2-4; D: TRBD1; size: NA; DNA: TGTGCCAGCAGGTCCGGGACAGCTCAGTACTTC; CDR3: CASRSGTAQYF
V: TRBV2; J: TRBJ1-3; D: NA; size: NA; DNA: TGTGCCAGCAGTCCGGATGAAGACTCTGGAAACACCATATATTTT; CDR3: CASSPDEDSGNTIYF
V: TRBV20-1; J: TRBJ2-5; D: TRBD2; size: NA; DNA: TGCAGTGCTAGCACGGGGGGGCAAGAGACCCAGTACTTC; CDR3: CSASTGGQETQYF
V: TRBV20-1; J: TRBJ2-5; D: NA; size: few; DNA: TGCAGTGCCATAATGGAAGAGACCCAGTACTTC; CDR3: CSAIMEETQYF
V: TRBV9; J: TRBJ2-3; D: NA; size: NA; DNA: TGTGCCAGCAGCACCTCGATTGATACGCAGTATTTT; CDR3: CASSTSIDTQYF
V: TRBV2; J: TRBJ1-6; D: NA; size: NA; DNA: TGTGCCAGCAGTGGTTCACCCCTCCACTTT; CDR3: CASSGSPLHF
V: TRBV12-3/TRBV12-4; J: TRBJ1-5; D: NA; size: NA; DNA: TGTGCCAGCAGTTCAAGGATGGGCGGCGAGCCCCAGCATTTT; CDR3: CASSSRMGGEPQHF
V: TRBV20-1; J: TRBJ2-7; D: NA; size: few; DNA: TGCAGTGCTAGCATCGGTTCGGGCTATACCGAGCAGTACTTC; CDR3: CSASIGSGYTEQYF
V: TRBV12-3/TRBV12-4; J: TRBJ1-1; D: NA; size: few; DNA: TGTGCCAGCAGTTTAATCGGGGGACACCTTGAAGCTTTCTTT; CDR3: CASSLIGGHLEAFF
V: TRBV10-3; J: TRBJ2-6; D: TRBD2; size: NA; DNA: TGTGCCATCGCAAGCGGGGCAGGGGCCAACGTCCTGACTTTC; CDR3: CAIASGAGANVLTF
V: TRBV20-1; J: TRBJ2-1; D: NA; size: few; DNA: TGCAGTGCCCCGAAACTGACCGGGAGAGTATGGAATGAGCAGTTCTTC; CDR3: CSAPKLTGRVWNEQFF
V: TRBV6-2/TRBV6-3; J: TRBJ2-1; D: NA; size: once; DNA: TGTGCCAGCAGTTTAATGGGAAATGAGCAGTTCTTC; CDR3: CASSLMGNEQFF
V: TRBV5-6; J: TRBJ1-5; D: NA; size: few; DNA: TGTGCCAGCAGCTTAGGACGGGAGCCCCAGCATTTT; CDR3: CASSLGREPQHF
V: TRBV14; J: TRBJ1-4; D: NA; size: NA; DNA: TGTGCCAGCAGCCAAGTCTATGGAGAAAAACTGTTTTTT; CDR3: CASSQVYGEKLFF
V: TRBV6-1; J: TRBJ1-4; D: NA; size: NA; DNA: TGTGCCAGCAGTGAACCCCTCACCGGGAAACTGTTTTTT; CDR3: CASSEPLTGKLFF
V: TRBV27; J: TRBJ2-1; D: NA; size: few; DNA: TGTGCCAGCAGTTTGGTAGCCCCCTACAATGAGCAGTTCTTC; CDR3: CASSLVAPYNEQFF
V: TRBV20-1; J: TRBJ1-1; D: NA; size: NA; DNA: TGCAGTGCTAGGCCAGCAATGAACACTGAAGCTTTCTTT; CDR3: CSARPAMNTEAFF
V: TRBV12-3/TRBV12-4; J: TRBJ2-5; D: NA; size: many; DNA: TGTGCCAGCAGACCGGACGGCCGCCGCGGGACCCAGTACTTC; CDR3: CASRPDGRRGTQYF
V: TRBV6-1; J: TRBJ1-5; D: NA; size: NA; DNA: TGTGCCAGCAGCTCGAGCGTAAATCAGCCCCAGCATTTT; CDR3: CASSSSVNQPQHF
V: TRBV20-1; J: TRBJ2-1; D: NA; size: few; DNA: TGCAGTGCTAGAGCAGGGGAGTGGTCCTACAATGAGCAGTTCTTC; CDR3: CSARAGEWSYNEQFF
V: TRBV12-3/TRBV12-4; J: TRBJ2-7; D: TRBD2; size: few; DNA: TGTGCCAGCAGTCCAGCGGGAGGCGCTGCCGAGCAGTACTTC; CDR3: CASSPAGGAAEQYF
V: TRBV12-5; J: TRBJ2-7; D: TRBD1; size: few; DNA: TGTGCTAGTGGAAAGGGACAGTCGGGGTTCTACGAGCAGTACTTC; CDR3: CASGKGQSGFYEQYF
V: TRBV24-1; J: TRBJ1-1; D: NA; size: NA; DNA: TGTGCCACCAGAAAATCCGCGGGCACTGAAGCTTTCTTT; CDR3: CATRKSAGTEAFF